The TCR beta chain under discussion was sequenced for a study of tumour-infiltrating T cells in Burkitt lymphoma. This clone turned up a few times. Looked up from germline, CDR1 is MNHEY and CDR2 is SMNVEV (reference sequence). Trimming at V came to 6 bases and at J to 6 bases, leaving 2 bases not matched to a gene. The CDR3 sequence is 13 residues long. Sequencing used immunoSEQ multiplex PCR; TCRdb keeps in-frame clones, though not all of them. Here the sample spans thousands of clones, about a sixth being singletons. The receptor's source is a human donor with diffuse large B-cell lymphoma. The sample consisted of tumor tissue. The V call is TRBV27, the J call TRBJ2-2; 9 nucleotides line up with TRBD1. In DNA, the CDR3 is TGTGCCAGCAGACGACAGGGGGCCGGGGAGCTGTTTTTT. This encodes CASRRQGAGELFF.